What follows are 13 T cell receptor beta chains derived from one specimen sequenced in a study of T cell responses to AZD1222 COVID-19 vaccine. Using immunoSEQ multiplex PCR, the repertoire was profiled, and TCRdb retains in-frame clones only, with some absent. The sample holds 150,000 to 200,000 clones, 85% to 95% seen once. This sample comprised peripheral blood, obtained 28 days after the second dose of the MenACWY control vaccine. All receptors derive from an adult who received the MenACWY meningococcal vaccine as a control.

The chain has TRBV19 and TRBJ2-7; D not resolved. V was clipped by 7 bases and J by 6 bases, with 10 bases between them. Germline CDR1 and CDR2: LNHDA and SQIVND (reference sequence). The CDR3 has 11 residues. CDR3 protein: CASTRVSEQYF. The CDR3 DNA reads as TGTGCCAGTACCAGAGTCTCCGAGCAGTACTTC.

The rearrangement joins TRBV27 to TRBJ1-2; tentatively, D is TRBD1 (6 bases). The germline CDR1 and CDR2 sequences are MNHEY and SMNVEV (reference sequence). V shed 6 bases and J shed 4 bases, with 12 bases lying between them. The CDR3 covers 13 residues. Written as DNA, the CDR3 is TGTGCCAGCAGGCAGGGGTTTAGCTATGGCTACACCTTC. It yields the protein CASRQGFSYGYTF.

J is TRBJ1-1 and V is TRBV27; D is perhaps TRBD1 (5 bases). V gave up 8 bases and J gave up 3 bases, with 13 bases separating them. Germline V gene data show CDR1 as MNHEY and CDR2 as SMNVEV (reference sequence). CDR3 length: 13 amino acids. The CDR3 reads CASGHMFDTEAFF. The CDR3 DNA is TGTGCCAGCGGACATATGTTCGACACTGAAGCTTTCTTT.

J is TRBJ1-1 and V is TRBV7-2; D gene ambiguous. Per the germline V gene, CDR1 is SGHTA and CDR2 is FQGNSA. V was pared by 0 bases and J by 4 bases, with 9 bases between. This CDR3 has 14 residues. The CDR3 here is CASSLALPGTEAFF. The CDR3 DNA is TGTGCCAGCAGCTTAGCCCTCCCTGGCACTGAAGCTTTCTTT.

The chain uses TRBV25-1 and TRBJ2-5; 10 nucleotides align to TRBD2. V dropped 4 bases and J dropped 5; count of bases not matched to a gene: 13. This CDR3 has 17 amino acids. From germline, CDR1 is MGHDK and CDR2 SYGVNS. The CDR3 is CASSGRPSSGSGETQYF. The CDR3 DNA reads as TGTGCCAGCAGTGGCCGGCCGTCTAGCGGGAGTGGGGAGACCCAGTACTTC.

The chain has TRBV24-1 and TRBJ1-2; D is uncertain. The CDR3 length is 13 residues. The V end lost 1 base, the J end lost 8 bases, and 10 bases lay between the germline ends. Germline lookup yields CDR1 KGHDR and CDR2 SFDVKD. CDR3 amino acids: CATSDLGWRGYTF. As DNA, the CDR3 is TGTGCCACCAGTGATTTAGGCTGGCGGGGCTACACCTTC.

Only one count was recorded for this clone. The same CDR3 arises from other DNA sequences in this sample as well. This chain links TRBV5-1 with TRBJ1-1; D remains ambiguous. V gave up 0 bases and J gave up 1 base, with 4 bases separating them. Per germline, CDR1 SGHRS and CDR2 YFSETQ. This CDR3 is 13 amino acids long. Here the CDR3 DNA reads TGCGCCAGCAGCTTGGGGGGGAACACTGAAGCTTTCTTT. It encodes CASSLGGNTEAFF.

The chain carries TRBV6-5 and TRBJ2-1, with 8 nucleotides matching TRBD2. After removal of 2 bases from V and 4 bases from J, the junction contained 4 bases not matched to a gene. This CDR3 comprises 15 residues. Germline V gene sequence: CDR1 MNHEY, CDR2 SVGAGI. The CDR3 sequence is CASSYGPSGYNEQFF. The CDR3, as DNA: TGTGCCAGCAGTTACGGGCCTAGCGGGTACAATGAGCAGTTCTTC.

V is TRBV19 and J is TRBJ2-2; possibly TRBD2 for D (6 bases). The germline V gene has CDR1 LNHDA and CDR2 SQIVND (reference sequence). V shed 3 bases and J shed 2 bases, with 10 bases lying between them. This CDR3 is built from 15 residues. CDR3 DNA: TGTGCCAGTAGTATCAGACTAGACAACACCGGGGAGCTGTTTTTT. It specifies CASSIRLDNTGELFF.

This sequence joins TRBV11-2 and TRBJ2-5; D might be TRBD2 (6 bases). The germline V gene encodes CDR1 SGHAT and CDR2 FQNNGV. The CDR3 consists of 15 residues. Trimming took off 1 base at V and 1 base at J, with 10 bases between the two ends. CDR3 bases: TGTGCCAGCAGCTTAGGAACTAGCTTCCAAGAGACCCAGTACTTC. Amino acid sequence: CASSLGTSFQETQYF.

The chain's CDR3 is CASSHPQGEDTEAFF. CDR3 DNA: TGTGCCAGCAGCCATCCACAGGGTGAGGACACTGAAGCTTTCTTT. This chain connects TRBV4-2 to TRBJ1-1; possible D gene TRBD1, 6 bases. CDR1 LGHNA and CDR2 YNFKEQ come from the germline V gene. CDR3 length equals 15 residues. V gave up 3 bases and J gave up 3 bases, with 14 bases separating them.

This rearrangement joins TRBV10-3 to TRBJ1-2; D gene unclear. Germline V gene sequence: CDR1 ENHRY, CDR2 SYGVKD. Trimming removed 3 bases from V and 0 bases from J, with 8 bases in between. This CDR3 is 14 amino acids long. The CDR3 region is CAISDGRTNYGYTF. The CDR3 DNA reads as TGTGCCATCAGTGACGGCAGAACTAACTATGGCTACACCTTC.

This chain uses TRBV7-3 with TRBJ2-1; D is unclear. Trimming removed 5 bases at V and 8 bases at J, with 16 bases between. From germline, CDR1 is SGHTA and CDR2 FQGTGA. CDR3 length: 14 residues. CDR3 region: CASSGSPLGHEQFF. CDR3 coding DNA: TGTGCCAGCAGCGGGTCTCCTCTCGGGCATGAGCAGTTCTTC.